The present T cell receptor (beta chain) was sequenced within a study of cytomegalovirus exposure and HLA in healthy donors. About the research overall: The same platform used for the 600 to 750 first-cohort repertoires was also used for the 120 or so validation repertoires, as a later analysis reported.

This clone was detected only once. What it recognizes is unknown. Assay used: immunoSEQ multiplex PCR; TCRdb lists only in-frame clones, some missing. The sample holds under 250,000 clones; around 90% are singletons and the top ten take 2% to 2.5%. V was pared by 5 bases and J by 6 bases, with 12 bases between. Germline lookup yields CDR1 SGHTS and CDR2 YDEGEE. This CDR3 has 12 residues. Study-level results: Most TCR sequences showed up rarely, but some public TCRs showed up in many donors. In vitro, three CMV-associated chains proved specific for CMV antigens. As was reported, the classifier diagnosed cytomegalovirus status with high specificity and sensitivity.

This sequence was found in a woman aged 18-29 years in good health and CMV-seropositive. This chain connects TRBV5-8 to TRBJ2-7, with D possibly being TRBD1 (5 bases). Sample: PBMCs. The CDR3 DNA is TGTGCCAGCAGAGGGCAGGGCTCCGAGCAGTACTTC. Translated: CASRGQGSEQYF.